Shown below are 19 T cell receptor beta chains from a single sample sequenced in a study of blood T cell repertoires in COVID-19. Method: immunoSEQ multiplex PCR; TCRdb's copy keeps in-frame clones and lacks some. The data show 93,000 or so clones, roughly nine tenths seen once. Sequencing used peripheral blood. The receptors originated from a woman at least 80 years old in a cohort sampled during active COVID-19.

This clone was seen a handful of times. V gene TRBV27 combines with J gene TRBJ2-3; 10 positions match TRBD1. The CDR3 loop spans 14 amino acids. Germline CDR1 and CDR2: MNHEY and SMNVEV (reference sequence). The ends lost 6 bases at V and 4 bases at J; junction bases unmatched: 4. The CDR3 region has the DNA TGTGCCAGCAGGGGGGACAGGGGAGCAGATACGCAGTATTTT. This encodes CASRGDRGADTQYF.

This clone occurred once. V and J are TRBV11-2 and TRBJ1-6; D not certain. Germline CDR1 and CDR2: SGHAT and FQNNGV. This CDR3 region has 15 residues. The ends were cut back, 5 bases at V and 7 bases at J, with 15 bases in the middle. In DNA form, the CDR3 reads TGTGCCAGCAGCCCCCGGTACGCGGGCAATTCACCCCTCCACTTT. Its protein is CASSPRYAGNSPLHF.

The rearrangement links TRBV5-1 to TRBJ2-3; 8 bases match TRBD2. Germline V gene lookup returns CDR1 SGHRS and CDR2 YFSETQ. V lost 3 bases and J lost 2; bases outside the gene matches: 17. This CDR3 comprises 19 residues. The CDR3: CASSSHIGWGSGVTDTQYF. The CDR3 DNA follows: TGCGCCAGCAGCTCACACATTGGTTGGGGTAGCGGGGTCACAGATACGCAGTATTTT.

The J gene is TRBJ1-2, the V gene TRBV3-1 (or the pseudogene TRBV3-2); 8 bases match TRBD1. Losses at the gene ends were 1 base for V and 9 bases for J; bases not matched to a gene: 4. This CDR3 spans 13 amino acids. In germline, CDR1 is LGHDT, CDR2 YNNKEL (reference sequence). CDR3 DNA: TGTGCCAGCAGCCAAGGACAGGGGAGAAGCTACACCTTC. Encoded protein: CASSQGQGRSYTF.

This clone was observed a handful of times. V and J are TRBV7-9 and TRBJ2-2; TRBD2 matches 10 bases. The germline gives CDR1 SEHNR, CDR2 FQNEAQ (reference sequence). J was trimmed by 4 bases and V by 7 bases; bases with no gene match: 12. The CDR3 loop spans 17 amino acids. The CDR3 loop is CASTTQLAGVSTGELFF. The CDR3 bases are TGTGCCAGCACCACCCAGCTAGCGGGAGTGTCCACCGGGGAGCTGTTTTTT.

J is TRBJ1-6 and V is TRBV3-1 (or the pseudogene TRBV3-2), with D uncertain. The CDR3 covers 13 residues. Germline CDR1 reads LGHDT; CDR2 reads YNNKEL (reference sequence). Trimming removed 0 bases at V and 9 bases at J, with 6 bases between. For the CDR3, the DNA is TGTGCCAGCAGCCAAGACGTGCGTTCACCCCTCCACTTT. Its protein product is CASSQDVRSPLHF.

The chain recombines TRBV10-3 with TRBJ2-7; D unclear. This CDR3 contains 12 residues. Germline V CDR1 and CDR2: ENHRY, SYGVKD. Trimming shortened V by 11 bases and J by 6 bases, and 17 bases separated the two germline ends. The CDR3 coding sequence is TGTGCCTCGACGACAAGTCTGGGCGAGCAGTACTTC. As protein: CASTTSLGEQYF.

The chain has TRBV10-3 and TRBJ2-4, with a possible D match to TRBD1 (6 bases). Germline values: CDR1 ENHRY, CDR2 SYGVKD. The CDR3 totals 18 residues. The V end lost 6 bases, the J end lost 3 bases, and 24 bases lay between the germline ends. The CDR3 sequence is CAISSQGSSVVGKNIQYF. CDR3 in DNA: TGTGCCATCAGCAGCCAGGGGAGTAGTGTCGTAGGCAAAAACATTCAGTACTTC.

This chain links TRBV5-4 with TRBJ1-1, with D possibly being TRBD1 (6 bases). CDR1 is SGHNT, CDR2 YYREEE, per germline (reference sequence). Trimming removed 4 bases from V and 2 bases from J, with 18 bases in between. The CDR3 has 16 residues. CDR3 bases: TGTGCCAGCAGCAAGGGGCTGGGGGCCGGCAACACTGAAGCTTTCTTT. Amino acids: CASSKGLGAGNTEAFF.

The rearrangement uses TRBV7-2 and TRBJ1-3; D not certain. Germline CDR1 reads SGHTA; CDR2 reads FQGNSA. The CDR3 extends over 17 amino acids. The V end was cut by 1 base, the J end by 3 bases, with 16 bases between. CDR3 loop: CASSLELGLAYGNTIYF. The CDR3 coding sequence is TGTGCCAGCAGCTTAGAGTTGGGGTTAGCGTATGGAAACACCATATATTTT.

The rearrangement links TRBV21-1 to TRBJ1-4; the table gives TRBD1 as D, unverified against the DNA. TRBV21-1 has pseudogene status. The CDR3 runs 12 residues. This CDR3 is CASSKARGRTGF. The CDR3 DNA follows: TGTGCCAGCAGCAAAGCTCGGGGCAGGACAGGTTTT.

The chain links TRBV4-2 to TRBJ1-2, with D perhaps TRBD1 (5 bases). The CDR3 is 14 amino acids. The V end lost 0 bases, the J end lost 7 bases, and 12 bases lay between the germline ends. Per the germline V gene, CDR1 is LGHNA and CDR2 is YNFKEQ. This CDR3 reads CASSQDGREGGYTF. The CDR3 DNA sequence: TGTGCCAGCAGCCAAGACGGCAGGGAGGGTGGCTACACCTTC.

The rearrangement uses TRBV2 and TRBJ2-1; D uncertain. Germline lookup yields CDR1 SNHLY and CDR2 FYNNEI. Trimming stripped 8 bases from V and 0 bases from J, with 14 bases between. The CDR3 has 15 residues. CDR3 in amino acids: CASSSAIRSYNEQFF. In DNA form, the CDR3 reads TGTGCCAGCTCGTCCGCTATTCGCTCCTACAATGAGCAGTTCTTC.

This chain joins TRBV29-1 and TRBJ2-1; tentative D call: TRBD1 (6 bases). The CDR3 is made up of 16 amino acids. Germline values: CDR1 SQVTM, CDR2 ANQGSEA. Deletions cut 8 bases from V and 2 bases from J, with 22 bases between. The CDR3 nucleotides read TGCAGCTTGCGGACAGCTGGCTCCCAGACCTACAATGAGCAGTTCTTC. This codes for CSLRTAGSQTYNEQFF.

The chain has TRBV5-4 and TRBJ2-7, with TRBD1 as a possible D gene (5 bases). The CDR3 loop spans 15 amino acids. Germline V CDR1 and CDR2: SGHNT, YYREEE (reference sequence). Trimming pared 2 bases from V and 4 bases from J, leaving 16 bases between. The chain's CDR3 is CASSFQGPISYEQYF. Here the CDR3 DNA reads TGTGCCAGCAGCTTCCAGGGTCCGATTTCGTACGAGCAGTACTTC.

The chain carries TRBV19 and TRBJ2-5; 7 nucleotides agree with TRBD1. The CDR3 consists of 15 residues. Germline loops: CDR1 LNHDA, CDR2 SQIVND (reference sequence). V shed 5 bases and J 1 base; nucleotides not matched to a gene: 7. CDR3 in DNA: TGTGCCAGTAGTCTCGGACAGGCGCCCCAAGAGACCCAGTACTTC. This sequence encodes CASSLGQAPQETQYF.

The CDR3: CASSPRTGTGELFF. CDR3 bases: TGTGCCAGTAGCCCAAGGACAGGCACCGGGGAGCTGTTTTTT. V usage is TRBV19 and J usage is TRBJ2-2, with 7 positions matching TRBD1. Trimming cost V 6 bases and J 4 bases; bases outside gene matches: 5. CDR1 LNHDA and CDR2 SQIVND come from the germline V gene (reference sequence). CDR3 length equals 14 residues.

J is TRBJ1-5 and V is TRBV28; TRBD1 might be the D (6 bases). Germline V gene lookup returns CDR1 MDHEN and CDR2 SYDVKM. Trimming pared 4 bases from V and 4 bases from J, leaving 29 bases between. The CDR3 is 20 residues long. The CDR3 loop reads CASSSPVYLRAGDGNQPQHF. CDR3 nucleotides: TGTGCCAGCAGTTCCCCAGTCTACTTAAGGGCAGGGGATGGGAATCAGCCCCAGCATTTT.

This clone was observed once. The chain uses TRBV5-4 and TRBJ2-3, with unresolved D. The ends were cut back, 0 bases at V and 0 bases at J, with 8 bases in the middle. CDR3 length equals 15 residues. The V gene's germline CDR1 is SGHNT and CDR2 YYREEE (reference sequence). DNA for the CDR3: TGTGCCAGCAGCTTGGATGCCACTAGCACAGATACGCAGTATTTT. Translated, it gives CASSLDATSTDTQYF.